These 10 T cell receptor beta chains originate from one sample sequenced in a study of shared clonotypes between healthy human individuals. Data came from immunoSEQ multiplex PCR; TCRdb stores just in-frame clones and leaves some out. The table shows 2 million to 2.5 million clones, with 80% to 95% occurring only once. Sequenced material: naive CD4+ T cells from PBMCs. Subset noted: CD45RA+ positively selected. The receptors were sampled from a man aged 18 to 30 in good health. Some clones in this sample may be carry-over from other donors' samples.

A single count supports this clone. The V gene is TRBV27, the J gene TRBJ1-1; D might be TRBD1 (6 bases). V was shortened by 1 base and J by 5 bases, with 14 bases between the two germline ends. Germline-derived CDR1 and CDR2 are MNHEY and SMNVEV (reference sequence). The CDR3 is made up of 15 amino acids. CDR3 residues: CASSLWGAGGTEAFF. The CDR3 bases are TGTGCCAGCAGTTTATGGGGGGCCGGGGGGACTGAAGCTTTCTTT.

This clone is a singleton in its sample. The J gene is TRBJ2-7, the V gene TRBV9, with D perhaps assigned TRBD1 or TRBD2 (7 bases each). The CDR3 is 17 residues long. The germline V gene has CDR1 SGDLS and CDR2 YYNGEE. Trimming cost V 4 bases and J 3 bases, with 23 bases left between them. The CDR3 here is CASSPEQLRGGFYEQYF. In nucleotides, the CDR3 is TGTGCCAGCAGCCCGGAACAACTCAGGGGGGGCTTCTACGAGCAGTACTTC.

This chain uses TRBV7-3 with TRBJ2-3, with D possibly being TRBD1 (5 bases). The CDR3 is made up of 12 amino acids. CDR1 and CDR2 (germline): SGHTA, FQGTGA. Trimming left V 5 bases short and J 5 bases short, with 8 bases between. The CDR3 DNA reads as TGTGCCAGCAGCGCACAGGAAGATACGCAGTATTTT. Translation: CASSAQEDTQYF.

The chain recombines TRBV21-1 with TRBJ2-7; the table's D call of TRBD2 was not tested on the DNA. TRBV21-1 is a recognized pseudogene. This CDR3 spans 21 amino acids. This CDR3 is CASSKGRGAQWLSGAPYEQYF. The CDR3 DNA follows: TGTGCCAGCAGCAAAGGGCGGGGGGCACAGTGGCTAAGTGGGGCCCCCTACGAGCAGTACTTC.

This clone was counted a single time. The J gene is TRBJ2-1, the V gene TRBV5-4; 7 bases agree with TRBD2. The CDR3 loop spans 15 amino acids. The V gene end was trimmed by 0 bases and the J gene end by 9 bases; junction bases not matched to a gene: 9. Per the germline V gene, CDR1 is SGHNT and CDR2 is YYREEE (reference sequence). The CDR3 region has the DNA TGTGCCAGCAGCTTGGGGCTTCAGCGGGAAGTTGAGCAGTTCTTC. This sequence encodes CASSLGLQREVEQFF.

The V call is TRBV10-3, the J call TRBJ2-2; a possible D gene is TRBD1 (5 bases). Germline V lookup: CDR1 ENHRY, CDR2 SYGVKD. There are 13 residues in the CDR3. V was cut by 6 bases and J by 5 bases, with 10 bases left in between. For the CDR3, the DNA is TGTGCCATCAGGAGACAGTGGACCGGGGAGCTGTTTTTT. It specifies CAIRRQWTGELFF.

CDR3 residues: CASSKDREDTQYF. The CDR3 DNA follows: TGTGCCAGCAGCAAGGATCGGGAGGATACGCAGTATTTT. This chain joins TRBV7-3 and TRBJ2-3, with D possibly TRBD2 on 6 matching bases. The CDR3 has 13 residues. Trimming removed 5 bases from V and 6 bases from J, with 12 bases in between. The germline CDR1 and CDR2 sequences are SGHTA and FQGTGA.

This chain links TRBV6-1 with TRBJ2-3, with D hard to call. CDR1 and CDR2 (germline): MNHNS, SASEGT. CDR3 length equals 13 residues. Trimming removed 1 base at V and 6 bases at J, with 8 bases between. The CDR3 sequence is CASSEVWVDTQYF. The CDR3 DNA reads as TGTGCCAGCAGTGAAGTTTGGGTGGATACGCAGTATTTT.

This chain uses TRBV29-1 with TRBJ2-3; D is unresolved. The V end was cut by 7 bases, the J end by 3 bases, with 14 bases between. The CDR3 runs to 13 residues. CDR1 is SQVTM, CDR2 ANQGSEA, per germline. The CDR3 DNA reads as TGCAGCGGGGGTCTGGGTCAAACAGATACGCAGTATTTT. Translation: CSGGLGQTDTQYF.

The chain has TRBV7-9 and TRBJ2-7; D could derive from TRBD1 or TRBD2 (5 bases each). The CDR3 has 16 amino acids. The V and J ends lost 1 base and 6 bases respectively, with 19 bases between them. The germline V gene has CDR1 SEHNR and CDR2 FQNEAQ (reference sequence). The CDR3, as DNA: TGTGCCAGCAGCTTAGTCGGGGACCATCGGATCGGCGAGCAGTACTTC. It translates to CASSLVGDHRIGEQYF. The full variable domain, rest sourced from reference TRBV7-9 and TRBJ2-7, is DTGVSQNPRHKITKRGQNVTFRCDPISEHNRLYWYRQTLGQGPEFLTYFQNEAQLEKSRLLSDRFSAERPKGSFSTLEIQRTEQGDSAMYLCASSLVGDHRIGEQYFGPGTRLTVT.